Listed below are T cell receptor beta chains from one sample, sequenced in a study of regulatory T cells in long-lasting Graves disease. TCRdb fed the multiplex PCR reads into MiXCR, producing one record per CDR3 protein. Among fewer than 400,000 distinct CDR3 sequences listed, roughly a fifth were seen once. The sequencing used peripheral blood mononuclear cells (PBMCs), collected when the disease was refractory, from a patient treated with antithyroid drugs. The receptors derive from a female donor with Graves disease. Both conserved end residues are part of each CDR3. D genes are given only for firm matches. Clone size is given for some rows only: seen once, a few or many times, or a class if the clone is expanded.

TRBJ2-3 | few | TRBV28 | . | CASSLVVASTDTQYF | TGTGCCAGCAGTTTAGTTGTGGCTAGCACAGATACGCAGTATTTT
TRBJ1-5 | few | TRBV18 | . | CASSPGDSNQPQHF | TGTGCCAGCTCACCAGGGGATAGCAATCAGCCCCAGCATTTT
TRBJ2-6 | many | TRBV6-1 | TRBD2 | CASNGPAGVSGANVLTF | TGTGCCAGCAACGGACCCGCGGGAGTTTCCGGGGCCAACGTCCTGACTTTC
TRBJ2-3 | . | TRBV2 | TRBD2 | CASSGTSGIDTQYF | TGTGCCAGCAGTGGGACTAGCGGGATAGATACGCAGTATTTT
TRBJ1-1 | many | TRBV27 | . | CASGFQLNTEAFF | TGTGCCAGCGGGTTCCAGCTGAACACTGAAGCTTTCTTT
TRBJ1-6 | few | TRBV20-1 | TRBD1 | CSARFGTGTYSPLHF | TGCAGTGCTAGATTTGGGACAGGGACATATTCACCCCTCCACTTT
TRBJ2-5 | . | TRBV29-1 | . | CSGLGGGTETQYF | TGCAGCGGTCTGGGGGGGGGCACGGAGACCCAGTACTTC
TRBJ1-2 | many | TRBV28 | . | CASSSGTSYGYTF | TGTGCCAGCAGTTCCGGGACGAGCTATGGCTACACCTTC
TRBJ1-1 | many | TRBV10-3 | . | CAISATGVPTEAFF | TGTGCCATCAGTGCGACGGGGGTCCCCACTGAAGCTTTCTTT
TRBJ1-2 | few | TRBV7-2 | TRBD1 | CASTSGTAAYGYTF | TGTGCCAGCACCTCCGGGACAGCTGCCTATGGCTACACCTTC
TRBJ1-2 | many | TRBV5-6 | TRBD1 | CASSWDRDRAYGYTF | TGTGCCAGCAGCTGGGACCGGGACAGGGCCTATGGCTACACCTTC
TRBJ2-1 | few | TRBV6-2/TRBV6-3 | TRBD1 | CASSSWTGLDNEQFF | TGTGCCAGCAGTTCCTGGACAGGGTTAGACAATGAGCAGTTCTTC
TRBJ2-7 | . | TRBV27 | TRBD1 | CASSSDRGGEPQYF | TGTGCCAGCAGTTCGGACAGGGGGGGAGAGCCGCAGTACTTC
TRBJ2-7 | many | TRBV20-1 | . | CSAIGAGVREQYF | TGCAGTGCTATCGGGGCTGGGGTACGCGAGCAGTACTTC
TRBJ1-2 | many | TRBV12-3/TRBV12-4 | . | CASRTWKGPPYGYTF | TGTGCCAGCAGAACCTGGAAGGGGCCCCCCTATGGCTACACCTTC
TRBJ2-5 | . | TRBV20-1 | . | CSARDPFQGGGGETQYF | TGCAGTGCTAGAGACCCCTTCCAGGGCGGAGGTGGGGAGACCCAGTACTTC
TRBJ1-2 | many | TRBV19 | . | CASVSSGTYGYTF | TGTGCCAGCGTCTCATCGGGGACTTATGGCTACACCTTC
TRBJ2-1 | few | TRBV7-9 | TRBD1 | CASSPRTGGDLYNEQFF | TGTGCCAGCAGCCCGAGGACAGGGGGAGACCTCTACAATGAGCAGTTCTTC
TRBJ1-2 | few | TRBV7-2 | . | CASSLPAGDPYGYTF | TGTGCCAGCAGCTTACCGGCAGGGGACCCCTATGGCTACACCTTC
TRBJ1-3 | . | TRBV5-1 | . | CASSRRGGLGNTIYF | TGCGCCAGCAGCAGGAGGGGGGGGCTTGGAAACACCATATATTTT
TRBJ1-5 | many | TRBV28 | TRBD1 | CASSILQGYQPQHF | TGTGCCAGCAGTATCCTACAGGGGTATCAGCCCCAGCATTTT
TRBJ2-4 | . | TRBV2 | . | CASSLATRGHHIQYF | TGTGCCAGCAGCTTGGCCACGAGAGGGCACCACATTCAGTACTTC
TRBJ2-1 | . | TRBV9 | TRBD1 | CASSVGSDRGLNEQFF | TGTGCCAGCAGCGTCGGCTCGGACAGGGGGCTTAATGAGCAGTTCTTC
TRBJ2-5 | few | TRBV7-9 | TRBD2 | CASRTSGSWGKETQYF | TGTGCCAGCAGGACTAGCGGGAGTTGGGGGAAAGAGACCCAGTACTTC
TRBJ1-3 | . | TRBV11-2 | TRBD1 | CASSLVARGKGNTIYF | TGTGCCAGCAGCTTAGTGGCCAGGGGGAAAGGAAACACCATATATTTT
TRBJ2-7 | . | TRBV19 | . | CASSIDTTVYYEQYF | TGTGCCAGTAGTATAGACACCACCGTTTACTACGAGCAGTACTTC
TRBJ1-3 | many | TRBV11-3 | TRBD1 | CASSLADWANRGPSTGNTIYF | TGTGCCAGCAGCTTAGCCGATTGGGCTAACAGGGGGCCTTCTACTGGAAACACCATATATTTT
TRBJ1-3 | . | TRBV12-3/TRBV12-4 | TRBD1 | CASVPGQPFSGNTIYF | TGTGCCAGCGTCCCGGGACAGCCTTTTTCTGGAAACACCATATATTTT
TRBJ1-2 | . | TRBV7-8 | . | CASSLGHTAHRAGGYGYTF | TGTGCCAGCAGCTTAGGCCACACTGCCCACAGGGCCGGGGGCTATGGCTACACCTTC
TRBJ2-7 | many | TRBV7-2 | TRBD1 | CASSPVGQGTYEQYF | TGTGCCAGCAGCCCCGTCGGACAGGGGACCTACGAGCAGTACTTC
TRBJ2-7 | . | TRBV27 | TRBD1 | CASGFHRGEQYF | TGTGCCAGCGGTTTCCACAGGGGCGAGCAGTACTTC
TRBJ2-7 | . | TRBV27 | TRBD1 | CASSPDREPSYEQYF | TGTGCCAGCAGCCCCGACAGGGAACCATCCTACGAGCAGTACTTC
TRBJ1-2 | many | TRBV11-1 | TRBD1 | CASSSLPGQGNYGYTF | TGTGCCAGCAGCTCTCTCCCGGGACAGGGAAACTATGGCTACACCTTC